These 10 T cell receptor beta chains were all obtained from the same sample, sequenced in a study of blood T cells in healthy people across ages (dated by TCRdb to between 2014 and 2017). The library relied on 5' RACE. Sequencing instrument: Illumina HiSeq 2500. The second PCR ran for about 7 to 11 cycles and used a J-beta primer mix along with a sample-barcoded 5' primer. The public reads were run again by TCRdb, first through fastp at Q25 and then through MiXCR, and only productive beta chains were kept. Entries are consolidated by CDR3 protein sequence, retaining the most common genes and DNA. Here the sample has 790,000 or so distinct CDR3 sequences; more than 55% occur a single time. The ten largest clones add up to roughly 24% of the sample. Sequenced sample: blood. The receptors were gathered from a man between 35 and 55 years old in good health.

The rearrangement links TRBV7-6 to TRBJ2-1; tentatively, D is TRBD1 (6 bases). CDR1 and CDR2 from the germline V gene are SGHVS and FNYEAQ. The ends were cut back, 5 bases at V and 0 bases at J, with 11 bases in the middle. The CDR3 totals 15 residues. The DNA of the CDR3 is TGTGCCAGCAGCGGGTCGGACAGCTCCTACAATGAGCAGTTCTTC. Amino acid sequence: CASSGSDSSYNEQFF.

The CDR3 loop is CASSVRLAGYNEQFF. CDR3 coding DNA: TGTGCCAGCAGTGTCCGACTAGCGGGGTACAATGAGCAGTTCTTC. The chain combines TRBV6-2 or TRBV6-3 with TRBJ2-1; 11 bases are shared with TRBD2. The V gene's germline CDR1 is MNHEY and CDR2 SVGEGT. The CDR3 has 15 amino acids. Trimming at V came to 5 bases and at J to 4 bases, leaving 4 bases not matched to a gene.

This clonotype was found a few times. This sequence joins TRBV9 and TRBJ2-1, with unresolved D. CDR3 length: 15 residues. CDR1 is SGDLS and CDR2 is YYNGEE in the germline V gene. Trimming shortened V by 3 bases and J by 2 bases, and 12 bases separated the two germline ends. CDR3 in amino acids: CASSADPSPYNEQFF. In DNA, the CDR3 is TGTGCCAGCAGCGCCGACCCGTCTCCCTACAATGAGCAGTTCTTC.

The chain recombines TRBV9 with TRBJ2-3; 7 bases match TRBD2. The CDR3 length is 16 residues. CDR1 is SGDLS and CDR2 is YYNGEE in the germline V gene. V gave up 0 bases and J gave up 5 bases; unmatched junction bases: 9. CDR3 region: CASSVDPRGVGDTQYF. CDR3 DNA: TGTGCCAGCAGCGTAGACCCTCGGGGGGTGGGAGATACGCAGTATTTT.

This clonotype came up once. The rearrangement uses TRBV6-1 and TRBJ1-2, with TRBD1 identical over 11 bases. CDR1 and CDR2 from the germline V gene are MNHNS and SASEGT. The J segment lost 5 bases and the V segment lost 8 bases, leaving 10 bases of the junction unmatched. The CDR3 loop spans 15 amino acids. In DNA form, the CDR3 reads TGTGCCAGCGACCCGTCCCGGGACAGGGGGTATGGCTACACCTTC. As protein: CASDPSRDRGYGYTF.

The chain recombines TRBV27 with TRBJ2-6; no clear D. This CDR3 region has 16 residues. Per the germline V gene, CDR1 is MNHEY and CDR2 is SMNVEV (reference sequence). Trimming took 0 bases from V and 0 from J, leaving 6 bases between them. The CDR3 sequence: CASSLSSYSGANVLTF. CDR3 in DNA: TGTGCCAGCAGTTTATCGTCCTACTCTGGGGCCAACGTCCTGACTTTC.

The genes are TRBV6-5 and TRBJ1-1; 7 bases are shared with TRBD1. The CDR3 length is 15 residues. The germline gives CDR1 MNHEY, CDR2 SVGAGI. Trimming removed 3 bases from V and 3 bases from J; junction bases left unmatched: 7. This CDR3 is CASSYPQGEDTEAFF. CDR3 in DNA: TGTGCCAGCAGTTATCCCCAGGGGGAGGACACTGAAGCTTTCTTT.

This clonotype was found a few times. The chain has TRBV7-2 and TRBJ1-6; 8 bases fit TRBD1. V lost 5 bases to trimming and J lost 10 bases; unmatched junction nucleotides: 7. This CDR3 has 14 residues. Germline V gives CDR1 SGHTA, CDR2 FQGNSA. CDR3 DNA: TGTGCCAGCAGCCTAAGGACAGGGCCCTCACCCCTCCACTTT. Translated: CASSLRTGPSPLHF.

The sample holds a few counts of this clonotype. V and J are TRBV12-3 or TRBV12-4 and TRBJ2-5; the D gene is possibly TRBD2 (6 bases). V gave up 5 bases and J gave up 4 bases, with 14 bases separating them. The CDR3 sequence is 14 residues long. CDR3 region: CASSGTGTRETQYF. The CDR3 coding sequence is TGTGCCAGCAGTGGGACCGGGACTCGAGAGACCCAGTACTTC.

The J gene is TRBJ1-6, the V gene TRBV4-2; TRBD1 agrees at 10 bases. Trimming took 5 bases from V and 2 from J; bases not matched to a gene: 15. Germline V gene sequence: CDR1 LGHNA, CDR2 YNFKEQ. The CDR3 has 20 residues. CDR3 bases: TGTGCCAGCAGCTACATACGACAGGGGGCGAAATCAGCCTATAATTCACCCCTCCACTTT. Amino acid sequence: CASSYIRQGAKSAYNSPLHF.